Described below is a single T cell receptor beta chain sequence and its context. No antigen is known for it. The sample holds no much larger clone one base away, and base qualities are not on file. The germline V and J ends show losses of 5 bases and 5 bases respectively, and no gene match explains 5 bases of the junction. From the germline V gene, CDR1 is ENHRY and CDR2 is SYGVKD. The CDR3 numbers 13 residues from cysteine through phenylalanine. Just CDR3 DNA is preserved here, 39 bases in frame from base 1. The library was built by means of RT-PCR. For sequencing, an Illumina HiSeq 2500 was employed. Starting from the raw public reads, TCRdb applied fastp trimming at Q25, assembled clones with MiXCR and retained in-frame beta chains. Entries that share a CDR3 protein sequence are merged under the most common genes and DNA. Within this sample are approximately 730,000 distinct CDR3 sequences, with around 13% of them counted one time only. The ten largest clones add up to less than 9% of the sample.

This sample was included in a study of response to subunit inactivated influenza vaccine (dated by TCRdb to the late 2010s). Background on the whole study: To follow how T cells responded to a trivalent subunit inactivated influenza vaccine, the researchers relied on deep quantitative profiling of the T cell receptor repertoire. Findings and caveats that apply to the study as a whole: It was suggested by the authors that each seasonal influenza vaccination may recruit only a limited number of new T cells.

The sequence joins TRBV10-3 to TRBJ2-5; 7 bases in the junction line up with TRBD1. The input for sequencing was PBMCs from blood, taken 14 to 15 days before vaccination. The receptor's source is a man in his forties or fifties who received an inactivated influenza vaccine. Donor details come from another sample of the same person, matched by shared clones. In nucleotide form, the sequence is TGTGCCATCAGTACAAGGGGGCCGGAGACCCAGTACTTC. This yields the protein CAISTRGPETQYF.